The 17 T cell receptor beta chains given below trace back to one sample, sequenced in a study of T cells in Graves' hyperthyroidism and ophthalmopathy. RNA transcripts were the template for amplifying TCR beta CDR3 regions. Carried out on the TCR CDR3, a first-round RT-PCR used the HTBI primer set. TCRdb used MiXCR to reprocess the multiplex PCR reads, holding one entry per CDR3 protein. The sample has 700,000 to 850,000 distinct CDR3 sequences, 30% to 40% seen once. Sequenced material: blood. These receptors originate from a woman between 35 and 50 years old with Graves' hyperthyroidism.

Comment on this clonotype: Since no conserved phenylalanine or tryptophan closes the CDR3, a read error is the likely cause. The DNA is left out, because the CDR3 cannot be placed on it with certainty; the CDR3 is given as TCRdb lists it. The chain combines TRBV29-1 with TRBJ1-3. A total of 8 residues make up the CDR3, ends included. The germline gives CDR1 SQVTM, CDR2 ANQGSEA. Here the CDR3 reads CSVEDVTV.

The chain carries TRBV2 and TRBJ1-2; 11 bases align to TRBD1. Unmatched junction bases numbered 13, after V lost 6 bases and J lost 7 bases. The CDR3 length is 16 residues. Per germline, CDR1 SNHLY and CDR2 FYNNEI. CDR3 coding DNA: TGTGCCAGCAGCTTCGTCTTCGGACAGGGGGCGTTTGGCTACACCTTC. Encoded protein: CASSFVFGQGAFGYTF. The variable domain in full, completed from reference TRBV2 and TRBJ1-2, reads EPEVTQTPSHQVTQMGQEVILRCVPISNHLYFYWYRQILGQKVEFLVSFYNNEISEKSEIFDDQFSVERPDGSNFTLKIRSTKLEDSAMYFCASSFVFGQGAFGYTFGSGTRLTVV.

Many counts were recorded for this clonotype. The chain uses TRBV7-9 and TRBJ2-7, with a tentative D call TRBD2 (5 bases). CDR3 length: 13 amino acids. Trimming took 8 bases from V and 4 from J, leaving 15 bases between them. Germline V gives CDR1 SEHNR, CDR2 FQNEAQ (reference sequence). This CDR3 is CASEEADPYEQYF. The CDR3 nucleotides are TGTGCCAGCGAGGAGGCGGATCCTTACGAGCAGTACTTC.

The chain recombines TRBV7-9 with TRBJ2-7; D unresolved. The V and J ends lost 1 base and 7 bases respectively, with 8 bases between them. The CDR3 has 12 amino acids. The germline V gene encodes CDR1 SEHNR and CDR2 FQNEAQ (reference sequence). The CDR3 DNA sequence: TGTGCCAGCAGCTTAGGCCTGAATGAGCAGTACTTC. Protein: CASSLGLNEQYF.

V gene TRBV6-5 combines with J gene TRBJ1-5, with unresolved D. CDR1 is MNHEY and CDR2 is SVGAGI in the germline V gene. There are 17 residues in the CDR3. V shed 0 bases and J shed 2 bases, with 14 bases lying between them. As DNA, the CDR3 is TGTGCCAGCAGTTACTCGTTTCCCCCGACTGGCAATCAGCCCCAGCATTTT. Its translation: CASSYSFPPTGNQPQHF.

The chain joins TRBV4-3 to TRBJ2-7; TRBD1 aligns across 7 bases. Germline-derived CDR1 and CDR2 are LGHNA and YSLEER. The CDR3 length is 18 residues. Germline trimming cut 2 bases from V and 4 bases from J; bases unmatched to any gene: 17. CDR3 protein: CASSQSNPRRDSIYEQYF. Here the CDR3 DNA reads TGCGCCAGCAGCCAATCGAACCCCCGCAGGGACAGCATTTACGAGCAGTACTTC.

This clonotype was seen a single time. The V and J genes are TRBV7-7 and TRBJ2-7; 7 positions agree with TRBD1. V trimming: 8 bases; J trimming: 12 bases; junction bases outside the gene matches: 16. The CDR3 is 13 amino acids. The germline CDR1 and CDR2 sequences are SSHAT and FNYEAQ (reference sequence). CDR3 protein: CASSPPTGASVYF. The CDR3 DNA follows: TGTGCCAGCTCACCACCTACAGGGGCAAGTGTGTACTTC.

The rearrangement links TRBV18 to TRBJ1-2; TRBD1 matches at 11 bases. The V segment lost 2 bases and the J segment 3 bases; nucleotides outside the gene matches: 2. This CDR3 spans 15 amino acids. Germline V gene lookup returns CDR1 KGHSH and CDR2 LQKENI. The chain's CDR3 is CASSPGQGADYGYTF. The CDR3 DNA is TGTGCCAGCTCACCAGGACAGGGGGCGGACTATGGCTACACCTTC. Based on the CDR3 plus reference TRBV18 and TRBJ1-2, the full variable domain is NAGVMQNPRHLVRRRGQEARLRCSPMKGHSHVYWYRQLPEEGLKFMVYLQKENIIDESGMPKERFSAEFPKEGPSILRIQQVVRGDSAAYFCASSPGQGADYGYTFGSGTRLTVV.

On this clonotype itself: A much larger clone is a single base away; this may be a read error. The genes are TRBV20-1 and TRBJ1-5; possibly TRBD1 for D (5 bases). CDR1 is DFQATT, CDR2 SNEGSKA, per germline (reference sequence). This CDR3 region has 17 residues. Between the trimmed V and J ends, which lost 0 bases and 0 bases, there was a span of 15 bases. CDR3 residues: CSARDRRVDSSNQPQHF. CDR3 coding DNA: TGCAGTGCTAGAGATCGGCGGGTTGACAGTAGCAATCAGCCCCAGCATTTT.

This clonotype was counted a few times. V and J are TRBV4-3 and TRBJ1-1; tentative D call: TRBD1 (6 bases). Per germline, CDR1 LGHNA and CDR2 YSLEER. V was shortened by 1 base and J by 4 bases, with 13 bases between the two germline ends. The CDR3 has 15 residues. CDR3 loop: CASSQVSGARTEAFF. The CDR3 nucleotides are TGCGCCAGCAGCCAAGTTTCAGGGGCTCGCACTGAAGCTTTCTTT.

The J gene is TRBJ1-1, the V gene TRBV24-1, with D perhaps matching TRBD1 (6 bases). Germline V lookup: CDR1 KGHDR, CDR2 SFDVKD. The length of the CDR3 is 15 residues. V gave up 5 bases and J gave up 4 bases, with 16 bases separating them. Here the CDR3 reads CATSATGRSATEAFF. In nucleotides, the CDR3 is TGTGCCACCAGTGCAACAGGGCGCAGCGCCACTGAAGCTTTCTTT.

In its sample, this clonotype was seen a few times. The chain has TRBV19 and TRBJ1-5; D remains ambiguous. Germline CDR1 reads LNHDA; CDR2 reads SQIVND (reference sequence). The CDR3 runs to 16 residues. V was clipped by 5 bases and J by 9 bases, with 23 bases between them. In DNA, the CDR3 is TGTGCCAGTAGTCCCCTGTCGTCGGGGAGAAATTCGCCCCAGCATTTT. This translates into CASSPLSSGRNSPQHF.

V is TRBV12-3 or TRBV12-4 and J is TRBJ1-2; D might be TRBD1 (5 bases). The CDR3 runs 19 residues. The germline V and J ends were trimmed by 7 bases and 3 bases, with 30 bases remaining between them. The CDR3 loop is CASNKTGVQTPGGHYGYTF. The CDR3 DNA follows: TGTGCCAGCAACAAGACCGGCGTGCAGACGCCGGGGGGACACTATGGCTACACCTTC.

This clonotype was seen ten or more times. The rearrangement links TRBV7-2 to TRBJ1-2; 7 positions agree with TRBD1. The CDR3 is 14 amino acids. Trimming took 0 bases from V and 7 from J; bases not matched to a gene: 5. Germline V lookup: CDR1 SGHTA, CDR2 FQGNSA. The CDR3 DNA follows: TGTGCCAGCAGCTTAGCCGACAGGGTTAGTGGCTACACCTTC. It specifies CASSLADRVSGYTF.

This chain links TRBV29-1 with TRBJ2-2; TRBD1 might be the D (7 bases). The CDR3 contains 14 residues. V lost 6 bases to trimming and J lost 6 bases, with 17 bases between them. CDR1 is SQVTM, CDR2 ANQGSEA, per germline. CDR3 residues: CSVIRGGGPGELFF. CDR3 nucleotide sequence: TGCAGCGTGATCCGAGGAGGGGGCCCCGGGGAGCTGTTTTTT.

This clonotype was observed a few times. The genes are TRBV29-1 and TRBJ2-5; D uncertain. The CDR3 covers 12 residues. Trimming stripped 4 bases from V and 4 bases from J, with 10 bases between. Germline lookup yields CDR1 SQVTM and CDR2 ANQGSEA. CDR3 loop: CSVASAGETQYF. The CDR3 DNA sequence: TGCAGCGTTGCTTCGGCCGGAGAGACCCAGTACTTC.

The chain uses TRBV6-6 and TRBJ2-5, with D possibly TRBD2 on 5 matching bases. This CDR3 region has 13 residues. V shed 8 bases and J shed 5 bases, with 15 bases lying between them. CDR1 is MNHNY and CDR2 is SVGAGI in the germline V gene (reference sequence). CDR3 region: CASRILSGETQYF. The CDR3 coding sequence is TGTGCCAGCCGTATCCTTTCGGGGGAGACCCAGTACTTC.